This T cell receptor beta chain was sequenced in a study of neurological immune-mediated disorders. TCRdb reprocessed the 5' RACE reads with MiXCR, giving one entry per CDR3 protein. The sample yields about 74,000 distinct CDR3 sequences, 5.2% seen once. The germline gives CDR1 SGHTA, CDR2 FQGNSA. This CDR3 is built from 14 residues. With V trimmed by 1 base and J by 2 bases, 2 bases remained unmatched. This clonotype was seen ten or more times. The specimen was PBMCs. This TCR derives from a man aged 18-30 years with multiple sclerosis. The V gene is TRBV7-2, the J gene TRBJ2-7; TRBD1 aligns across 7 bases. The CDR3 nucleotides read TGTGCCAGCAGCTTAGACAGGGGCCCCTACGAGCAGTACTTC. As protein: CASSLDRGPYEQYF.